The sequence of this TCR beta chain was determined in a study of T-cell reconstitution after alpha-beta-depleted transplantation in children. Overall study results and limits: For some patients, TCRbeta diversity was high at day 60 because of recipient T cells and thymic progenitors that survived. Hyperexpanded clones declined; after one year, newly produced T cells mostly supplied diversity.

Unique molecular identifiers were incorporated during preparation of the TCRbeta library. MiXCR was run by TCRdb on the PCR reads, yielding one entry per CDR3 protein. This sample has about 78,000 distinct CDR3 sequences, with roughly 13% found just once. A word on this clonotype: Its target is unknown.

V lost 5 bases, J lost 1 base, and 17 bases lay in between. CDR1 is SGHTA, CDR2 FQGNSA, per germline. The CDR3 runs to 16 residues. The source was PBMCs, mostly from graft donor cells, collected 180 days after TCRalphabeta/CD19-depleted stem cell transplant. The sequence was collected from a male patient between 2 and 10 years old who had a stem cell transplant for acute lymphoblastic leukemia, so the T cells may come from the graft donor. The chain recombines TRBV7-2 with TRBJ1-1; possibly TRBD1 for D (5 bases). For the CDR3, the DNA is TGTGCCAGCAGCCCAAGACGGGGGGGGGAGAACACTGAAGCTTTCTTT. Its protein is CASSPRRGGENTEAFF.